The present TCR beta chain was sequenced within a study of vaccination and CD4 T cells after COVID-19 (dated by TCRdb to between 2020 and 2023). Looking at the study overall: Convalescent patients had a positive SARS-CoV-2 result on nasal swab PCR, and of these patients, about ten had mild disease and one had severe disease. In control cultures, a CEFX viral epitope pool was used as positive control, an HIV-1 Nef peptide pool was used as negative control, or no peptide was added. Post-COVID blood samples from convalescent patients were collected a median of roughly 100 days after diagnosis, with a range of 35 to 161 days. Each participant got two doses of either the Pfizer-BioNTech BNT162b2 vaccine (n=8) or the Moderna mRNA-1273 vaccine (n=2). The spike-specific CD4+ TCR repertoire was compared before and after mRNA vaccination in approximately 9 COVID-19 convalescent patients and a few infection-naive healthy vaccine recipients. Overlapping spike peptide pools from SARS-CoV-2 and from the common cold coronaviruses HCoV-NL63, HCoV-OC43 and HCoV-229E were used as culture stimuli. Post-vaccine blood samples were obtained a median of about 70 days after the second vaccine dose, with a range of about 14 to 241 days. Six males and four females were included in the convalescent cohort, with two Hispanic individuals, seven Caucasians, two Asians and one multiracial person represented. The study at large found these results: The median number of SARS-CoV-2-reactive clonotypes rose from approximately 20 after infection to roughly 38 after vaccination, but the change was not significant. In convalescent patients, a median approximately 86% of post-vaccine SARS-CoV-2-reactive clones were detected only after vaccination, suggesting vaccine-specific priming. Of the vaccine-specific clones in convalescent patients, 304 of 307, or nearly all, reacted only to SARS-CoV-2 spike and did not cross-react with common cold coronaviruses. The number of convalescent patients in the study was relatively small, and the study did not examine early timepoints following natural infection.

Interpreted using the paper, the treatment or condition label stands for: roughly ten-day PBMC culture with coronavirus spike peptide pools or control peptides (ViraFEST assay). The study used the ViraFEST assay, which expanded antigen-specific T cells with peptide pools and then identified expanded clonotypes by TCR sequencing. The convalescent patients' positive SARS-CoV-2 PCR tests were from March to December 2020, which was before the Alpha, Beta and Delta variants emerged in the United States. PBMCs were cultured at roughly 1.9 million per well in IMDM supplemented with 5% human AB serum and 9 to 10 IU/ml IL-2, with roughly 9.5 ug/ml peptide pools added. On days 3 and 7, half of the culture medium was replaced with fresh IL-2-containing medium. After more than 8 days of culture, CD4+ T cells were isolated by negative selection using the EasySep CD4+ T cell isolation kit. Ficoll-Paque Plus gradient centrifugation was used to isolate PBMCs from whole blood, and the isolated PBMCs were then either used fresh or cryopreserved at -140C. In general, triplicate wells were set up for every culture condition.

Regarding this clonotype: Its antigen is not yet known. A much more abundant neighbour one base away suggests this may be a read error.

Library preparation used PCR. TCR sequencing of DNA from cultured CD4+ T cells used the Oncomine TCR Beta short-read assay at the Johns Hopkins FTIC core. The QIAamp micro DNA kit was used to extract genomic DNA from the cultured CD4+ T cells. Oncomine TCR Beta libraries made from cultured CD4+ T cells were pooled using unique dual indexes and sequenced on an Illumina iSeq 100. The published analysis was carried out like this. Non-productive sequences were removed, and CDR3s not starting with C, not ending with F or W, or shorter than 7 amino acids were discarded. Antigen-specific clonotypes were identified with the MANAFEST web application by comparing peptide-stimulated wells with reference and other culture wells. To be called positive, a clone needed an FDR below 0.05, an odds ratio above 5, and a productive frequency above 0.1% in at least two of three replicate wells. A clonotype was classed as cross-reactive if the clonotype showed significant expansion both in SARS-CoV-2 spike wells and in at least one common cold coronavirus spike condition. Levenshtein distances (stringdist) and unrooted phylogenetic trees (ape) in R version 3.6.1 were used to assess CDR3 homology. TCRdb reran the public reads through fastp at Q25 and MiXCR, keeping productive beta chains. Rows merge per CDR3 protein into single entries with the most common DNA and genes. The V and J calls come from TCRdb's annotation, not from the publication. For this sample the table gives 9,000 to 10,000 distinct CDR3 sequences, of which 45% were detected only once. The biggest ten clones account for 12% of the sample.

The CDR3, from cysteine to phenylalanine, totals 11 residues. Left in the record is the CDR3 DNA by itself, 33 bases read in frame from the first base. CDR1 and CDR2 are read off the germline V gene (reference sequence) as DFQATT and SNEGSKA. The sequencing sample was made of CD4+ T cells from blood, cultured in vitro. The rearranged chain carries TRBV20-1 and TRBJ2-3, and TRBD2 matches 7 of the central bases. This sequence was found in a human donor who had recovered from COVID-19. The nucleotides are TGCGGTGCTAAGCGGGGAGATACGCAGTATTTT. This sequence encodes CGAKRGDTQYF.